These T cell receptor beta chains were read from a single sample in a study of blood T cell repertoires in COVID-19. Assay: immunoSEQ multiplex PCR; the TCRdb copy retains only in-frame clones and omits some. The sample lists approximately 100,000 clones, around 84% seen once, with approximately 2% in the top ten. Material: peripheral blood. These receptors were collected from a woman in her seventies with active or convalescent COVID-19. Each CDR3 is given with its conserved first and last residue. A D gene is named only where the DNA matches it firmly. Only some rows state a clone size, as once, few, many or a class for expanded clones.

TRBJ2-7,-,TRBV11-2,-,14,CASSLDGPPYEQYF,TGTGCCAGCAGCTTAGATGGCCCACCCTACGAGCAGTACTTC
TRBJ2-5,-,TRBV14,-,16,CASSPFRSGAQETQYF,TGTGCCAGCAGCCCTTTCCGAAGCGGAGCCCAAGAGACCCAGTACTTC
TRBJ1-6,-,TRBV4-3,TRBD1,21,CASSQGELSGTGSLDNSPLHF,TGCGCCAGCAGCCAAGGTGAGTTATCCGGGACAGGGTCTTTGGATAATTCACCCCTCCACTTT
TRBJ2-3,-,TRBV9,TRBD2,15,CASKVSGSSTDTQYF,TGTGCCAGCAAGGTTAGCGGGTCTAGCACAGATACGCAGTATTTT
TRBJ1-5,-,TRBV19,-,14,CASSHQTGKSPQHF,TGTGCCAGTAGTCACCAGACAGGAAAGTCGCCCCAGCATTTT
TRBJ2-4,-,TRBV10-1,-,16,CASSDHRFVAKNIQYF,TGCGCCAGCAGTGACCATCGGTTCGTAGCCAAAAACATTCAGTACTTC
TRBJ1-3,-,TRBV12-3/TRBV12-4,-,13,CASSFTGGNTIYF,TGTGCCAGCAGTTTTACAGGGGGAAACACCATATATTTT
TRBJ2-7,-,TRBV4-1,TRBD2,19,CASSQDRTSGGAANYEQYF,TGCGCCAGCAGCCAAGACCGGACTAGCGGGGGGGCGGCGAACTACGAGCAGTACTTC
TRBJ1-1,-,TRBV20-1,-,15,CSASFPFDRNTEAFF,TGCAGTGCTAGTTTCCCCTTCGACAGGAACACTGAAGCTTTCTTT
TRBJ1-6,few,TRBV7-2,TRBD1,16,CASSQEGASYNSPLHF,TGTGCCAGCAGTCAAGAGGGGGCCTCCTATAATTCACCCCTCCACTTT
TRBJ2-7,-,TRBV5-4,TRBD1,15,CASRLGGQGAYEQYF,TGTGCCAGCAGACTGGGGGGACAGGGGGCGTATGAGCAGTACTTC
TRBJ1-2,-,TRBV28,-,15,CASSEVGLWDYGYTF,TGTGCCAGCAGTGAGGTGGGGCTTTGGGACTATGGCTACACCTTC
TRBJ1-6,-,TRBV6-1,TRBD1,14,CASSETQGTSPLHF,TGTGCCAGCAGTGAAACACAGGGGACCTCACCCCTCCACTTT
TRBJ2-3,-,TRBV14,TRBD1,13,CASSQGRTGKQYF,TGTGCCAGCAGCCAAGGCCGGACAGGGAAGCAGTATTTT
TRBJ1-1,-,TRBV12-3/TRBV12-4,-,12,CASSLRRTEAFF,TGTGCCAGCAGTTTACGGAGGACTGAAGCTTTCTTT
TRBJ2-1,-,TRBV9,TRBD1,16,CASSNAGGASLNEQFF,TGTGCCAGCAGCAATGCAGGGGGCGCATCCCTCAATGAGCAGTTCTTC
TRBJ1-5,few,TRBV30,-,14,CAWSVAGRMVPQHF,TGTGCCTGGAGTGTGGCAGGGAGGATGGTGCCCCAGCATTTT
TRBJ1-2,few,TRBV28,-,15,CASSLLTGLNYGYTF,TGTGCCAGCAGTCTCCTGACAGGCCTAAACTATGGCTACACCTTC
TRBJ1-1,-,TRBV19,TRBD1,15,CASSISGTGDTEAFF,TGTGCCAGTAGTATATCCGGGACAGGGGACACTGAAGCTTTCTTT
TRBJ1-4,-,TRBV7-8,-,13,CASSSAGVEKLFF,TGTGCCAGCAGTTCAGCCGGGGTCGAAAAACTGTTTTTT
TRBJ2-7,-,TRBV6-6,TRBD2,16,CASSYSRTSGGYEQYF,TGTGCCAGCAGTTACTCCCGGACTAGCGGGGGGTACGAGCAGTACTTC
TRBJ2-3,-,TRBV5-1,TRBD1,16,CASSLGDRKHSNTQYF,TGCGCCAGCAGCTTGGGGGACAGAAAACACTCAAATACGCAGTATTTT
TRBJ2-2,-,TRBV1,-,14,CTSSQSSGGGELFF,TGCACCAGCAGCCAAAGTAGCGGAGGCGGGGAGCTGTTTTTT
TRBJ2-7,-,TRBV29-1,-,10,CSVGSYEQYF,TGCAGCGTTGGTAGTTACGAGCAGTACTTC
TRBJ2-3,few,TRBV28,TRBD2,14,CASRTGGGGDTQYF,TGTGCCAGCAGGACGGGAGGGGGTGGAGATACGCAGTATTTT
TRBJ1-2,-,TRBV7-2,TRBD1,14,CASRPGQGNYGYTF,TGTGCCAGTAGGCCCGGACAGGGAAACTATGGCTACACCTTC
TRBJ2-7,-,TRBV24-1,TRBD2,15,CATSDQTSGSYEQYF,TGTGCCACCAGTGATCAGACTAGCGGGAGCTACGAGCAGTACTTC
TRBJ1-5,once,TRBV28,-,15,CASSTGTNFNQPQHF,TGTGCCAGCAGTACGGGGACAAACTTCAATCAGCCCCAGCATTTT
TRBJ2-5,-,TRBV5-1,TRBD1,15,CASSLAGQGGETQYF,TGCGCCAGCAGCTTGGCGGGACAGGGAGGGGAGACCCAGTACTTC
TRBJ2-3,-,TRBV27,-,14,CASSLGDVTDTQYF,TGTGCCAGCAGTTTGGGAGATGTGACGGATACGCAGTATTTT
TRBJ1-1,once,TRBV2,-,13,CASRETENTEAFF,TGTGCCAGCAGGGAGACAGAGAACACTGAAGCTTTCTTT
TRBJ1-4,-,TRBV2,-,16,CASSYRENGSNEKLFF,TGTGCCAGCAGTTACAGGGAGAACGGATCTAATGAAAAACTGTTTTTT
TRBJ2-7,-,TRBV11-2,TRBD2,15,CASSSLLRESHEQYF,TGTGCCAGCAGCTCCCTTCTGCGGGAGTCCCACGAGCAGTACTTC
TRBJ2-7,-,TRBV6-5,TRBD2,15,CASSYYSSGGYEQYF,TGTGCCAGCAGTTACTATTCTAGCGGGGGCTACGAGCAGTACTTC
TRBJ2-1,-,TRBV28,TRBD2,16,CATLGLAGASYNEQFF,TGTGCCACCCTGGGACTAGCGGGAGCCTCCTACAATGAGCAGTTCTTC
TRBJ2-7,-,TRBV7-2,-,14,CASSLIDICYEQYF,TGTGCCAGCAGCCTGATAGATATCTGCTACGAGCAGTACTTC
TRBJ1-2,-,TRBV19,TRBD1,14,CASSTPGTGGGYTF,TGTGCCAGTAGTACGCCCGGGACAGGGGGCGGCTACACCTTC
TRBJ1-5,-,TRBV28,-,14,CASSLIRGNQPQHF,TGTGCCAGCAGTTTAATCCGGGGCAATCAGCCCCAGCATTTT
TRBJ1-1,-,TRBV5-1,TRBD1,15,CASSLVGQGVTEAFF,TGCGCCAGCAGCTTGGTGGGACAGGGGGTCACTGAAGCTTTCTTT
TRBJ1-4,-,TRBV9,TRBD1,14,CASSVAGGDEKLFF,TGTGCCAGCAGCGTAGCAGGGGGTGATGAAAAACTGTTTTTT
TRBJ1-6,-,TRBV5-6,-,14,CASSLGGRGSPLHF,TGTGCCAGCAGCTTAGGCGGGCGAGGTTCACCCCTCCACTTT
TRBJ1-3,-,TRBV10-3,-,12,CAGEGRGNTIYF,TGTGCCGGCGAGGGGAGGGGAAACACCATATATTTT
TRBJ1-3,-,TRBV5-4,-,16,CASSLTGPYSGNTIYF,TGTGCCAGCAGCTTGACAGGGCCTTACTCTGGAAACACCATATATTTT
TRBJ1-1,many,TRBV11-2,-,16,CASSLEWGSVNTEAFF,TGTGCCAGCAGCTTAGAATGGGGCAGTGTGAACACTGAAGCTTTCTTT
TRBJ2-7,-,TRBV5-4,TRBD1,15,CASSTSDRGIYEQYF,TGTGCCAGCAGCACCTCGGACAGGGGGATCTACGAGCAGTACTTC
TRBJ2-1,-,TRBV28,-,14,CASSSPRLVNEQFF,TGTGCCAGCAGTTCCCCCAGACTAGTAAATGAGCAGTTCTTC
TRBJ2-2,few,TRBV2,-,15,CASSDRGGGTGELFF,TGTGCCAGCAGTGATCGGGGAGGGGGCACCGGGGAGCTGTTTTTT
TRBJ1-6,-,TRBV11-2,TRBD1,14,CASSFGTGDSPLHF,TGTGCCAGCAGCTTCGGGACAGGGGATTCACCCCTCCACTTT
TRBJ2-3,-,TRBV6-5,TRBD1,15,CASSSQGARADTQYF,TGTGCCAGCAGTTCCCAGGGGGCGAGGGCAGATACGCAGTATTTT
TRBJ2-1,once,TRBV4-3,-,14,CASTVGVLDDEQFF,TGCGCCAGCACCGTAGGGGTCTTAGACGATGAGCAGTTCTTC
TRBJ2-4,-,TRBV27,TRBD2,20,CASSSPMTSGGPGAKNIQYF,TGTGCCAGCAGTTCCCCCATGACTAGCGGGGGGCCGGGGGCCAAAAACATTCAGTACTTC
TRBJ2-2,few,TRBV5-1,-,15,CASSLRGQNTGELFF,TGCGCCAGCAGCTTGCGAGGGCAGAACACCGGGGAGCTGTTTTTT
TRBJ1-1,-,TRBV30,TRBD1,13,CAWSNRGVSEAFF,TGTGCCTGGAGTAACAGGGGGGTCAGTGAAGCTTTCTTT
TRBJ1-5,-,TRBV6-2/TRBV6-3,-,15,CASSYPGGLNQPQHF,TGTGCCAGCAGTTACCCGGGGGGGCTCAATCAGCCCCAGCATTTT
TRBJ1-4,-,TRBV7-9,TRBD1,16,CASSQRKGQGNEKLFF,TGTGCCAGCAGCCAGAGAAAGGGACAGGGAAATGAAAAACTGTTTTTT
TRBJ1-5,-,TRBV30,-,14,CAMETETGNQPQHF,TGTGCCATGGAGACAGAGACTGGGAATCAGCCCCAGCATTTT
TRBJ2-7,-,TRBV11-3,TRBD2,15,CASSLELAEAYEQYF,TGTGCCAGCAGCTTAGAACTAGCGGAGGCCTACGAGCAGTACTTC
TRBJ2-3,-,TRBV19,TRBD2,16,CASTGLAGGDTDTQYF,TGTGCCAGCACCGGACTAGCGGGGGGGGACACAGATACGCAGTATTTT
TRBJ2-3,-,TRBV2,TRBD2,13,CASRPGGADTQYF,TGTGCCAGCAGGCCCGGGGGGGCAGATACGCAGTATTTT
TRBJ1-4,-,TRBV19,TRBD1,16,CASSIAPTGALEKLFF,TGTGCCAGTAGTATAGCCCCGACAGGGGCCCTTGAAAAACTGTTTTTT